The 18 T cell receptor beta chains below all came from one sample that was sequenced in a study of blood T cell repertoires in COVID-19. Here immunoSEQ multiplex PCR was the method, and the copy in TCRdb shows in-frame clones only, minus some. Among some 260,000 clones listed, roughly 88% were seen once. The sample was peripheral blood. Source of these receptors: a human donor in a cohort sampled during active COVID-19.

The rearrangement uses TRBV2 and TRBJ1-5; D unresolved. The germline gives CDR1 SNHLY, CDR2 FYNNEI. The CDR3 is 15 amino acids. V lost 5 bases and J 9 bases, leaving 20 bases between the germline ends. CDR3 bases: TGTGCCAGCAGTTTTTCCGACGGGGAGTGGCGGCCCCAGCATTTT. It translates to CASSFSDGEWRPQHF. The full variable domain, with the rest looked up from reference TRBV2 and TRBJ1-5, is EPEVTQTPSHQVTQMGQEVILRCVPISNHLYFYWYRQILGQKVEFLVSFYNNEISEKSEIFDDQFSVERPDGSNFTLKIRSTKLEDSAMYFCASSFSDGEWRPQHFGDGTRLSIL.

The rearrangement uses TRBV5-1 and TRBJ2-5; 7 nucleotides match TRBD2. There are 15 residues in the CDR3. Germline-derived CDR1 and CDR2 are SGHRS and YFSETQ. Trimming cost V 3 bases and J 3 bases; bases outside gene matches: 8. The CDR3 sequence: CASSWDGGFKETQYF. In DNA form, the CDR3 reads TGCGCCAGCAGCTGGGACGGGGGGTTTAAAGAGACCCAGTACTTC.

The chain recombines TRBV2 with TRBJ2-5, with D possibly matching TRBD2 (5 bases). The CDR3 runs to 13 residues. Germline values: CDR1 SNHLY, CDR2 FYNNEI. V shed 10 bases and J shed 3 bases, with 15 bases lying between them. The CDR3 region is CATRGSPKETQYF. CDR3 in DNA: TGTGCCACCCGGGGAAGCCCGAAAGAGACCCAGTACTTC. The complete variable domain, with remaining parts taken from reference TRBV2 and TRBJ2-5, reads EPEVTQTPSHQVTQMGQEVILRCVPISNHLYFYWYRQILGQKVEFLVSFYNNEISEKSEIFDDQFSVERPDGSNFTLKIRSTKLEDSAMYFCATRGSPKETQYFGPGTRLLVL.

The chain carries TRBV3-1 (or the pseudogene TRBV3-2) and TRBJ2-7, with 9 nucleotides matching TRBD1. Germline loops: CDR1 LGHDT, CDR2 YNNKEL (reference sequence). Trimming at V came to 4 bases and at J to 6 bases, leaving 7 bases not matched to a gene. The CDR3 consists of 14 residues. The CDR3: CASSPGTGYGEQYF. The CDR3 DNA sequence: TGTGCCAGCAGCCCCGGGACAGGGTACGGCGAGCAGTACTTC.

The genes are TRBV29-1 and TRBJ1-1; the match to TRBD1 covers 7 bases. The CDR3 extends over 14 amino acids. Trimming at V came to 5 bases and at J to 4 bases, leaving 10 bases not matched to a gene. Germline V gene sequence: CDR1 SQVTM, CDR2 ANQGSEA. This CDR3 is CSVSQQGLGTEAFF. In DNA form, the CDR3 reads TGCAGCGTTTCCCAACAGGGGTTGGGCACTGAAGCTTTCTTT.

This clone has only a few counts. The chain recombines TRBV7-2 with TRBJ1-5, with a tentative D call TRBD1 (6 bases). Trimming removed 5 bases from V and 2 bases from J, with 16 bases in between. CDR3 length: 16 amino acids. The germline V gene has CDR1 SGHTA and CDR2 FQGNSA. In nucleotides, the CDR3 is TGTGCCAGCAGCGCCCGGACAGCTGTAGGCAATCAGCCCCAGCATTTT. It is translated as CASSARTAVGNQPQHF.

V and J are TRBV19 and TRBJ1-1, with D possibly being TRBD1 (5 bases). Trimming cost V 1 base and J 4 bases, with 13 bases left between them. This CDR3 has 15 residues. The germline CDR1 and CDR2 sequences are LNHDA and SQIVND (reference sequence). DNA of the CDR3: TGTGCCAGTAGTATAGTTAGGACCGGGGGCACTGAAGCTTTCTTT. Translation: CASSIVRTGGTEAFF.

This clone was seen only a few times. J is TRBJ2-6 and V is TRBV7-9; D is perhaps TRBD1 (5 bases). This CDR3 has 14 amino acids. The germline gives CDR1 SEHNR, CDR2 FQNEAQ (reference sequence). The V end was cut by 9 bases, the J end by 0 bases, with 9 bases between. The DNA for the CDR3 is TGTGCCAGTTCAGGGTTCTCTGGGGCCAACGTCCTGACTTTC. It encodes CASSGFSGANVLTF.

The sample holds a few counts of this clone. At one of its ends the junction is not consistent with the germline gene, which may arise from a read error. V and J are TRBV5-4 and TRBJ2-7, with D perhaps matching TRBD2 (6 bases). This CDR3 comprises 15 residues. Looked up from germline, CDR1 is SGHNT and CDR2 is YYREEE (reference sequence). The CDR3 reads CASSLGGPGPYEQYF. In DNA form, the CDR3 reads TGTGCCAGCAGTTTGGGGGGTCCAGGGCCCTACGAGCAGTACTTC. The full variable domain, in which reference TRBV5-4 and TRBJ2-7 provide the parts outside the CDR3, is ETGVTQSPTHLIKTRGQQVTLRCSSQSGHNTVSWYQQALGQGPQFIFQYYREEENGRGNFPPRFSGLQFPNYSSELNVNALELDDSALYLCASSLGGPGPYEQYFGPGTRLTVT.

The genes are TRBV30 and TRBJ1-1; tentative D call: TRBD1 (5 bases). The V end lost 0 bases, the J end lost 8 bases, and 7 bases lay between the germline ends. The CDR3 is made up of 11 amino acids. Germline V gene data show CDR1 as GTSNPN and CDR2 as SVGIG (reference sequence). The CDR3 DNA reads TGTGCCTGGAGTGTAGGGGTAGAAGCTTTCTTT. The encoded protein is CAWSVGVEAFF.

The genes are TRBV9 and TRBJ1-1; possibly TRBD1 for D (5 bases). Trimming shortened V by 5 bases and J by 0 bases, and 14 bases separated the two germline ends. CDR3 length equals 15 residues. Germline-derived CDR1 and CDR2 are SGDLS and YYNGEE. The CDR3 coding sequence is TGTGCCAGCAGTCTAGGGGCGGGAATGAACACTGAAGCTTTCTTT. Amino acids: CASSLGAGMNTEAFF.

This chain links TRBV5-1 with TRBJ2-1, with TRBD2 identical over 11 bases. The CDR3 sequence is 15 residues long. The germline gives CDR1 SGHRS, CDR2 YFSETQ. V shed 0 bases and J 8 bases; nucleotides not matched to a gene: 4. CDR3 residues: CASSLEASGGYEQFF. The DNA of the CDR3 is TGCGCCAGCAGCTTGGAGGCTAGCGGGGGGTATGAGCAGTTCTTC.

V is TRBV7-6 and J is TRBJ2-7; 9 positions match TRBD2. This CDR3 contains 15 residues. Trimming removed 5 bases from V and 3 bases from J; junction bases left unmatched: 8. In germline, CDR1 is SGHVS, CDR2 FNYEAQ. The DNA for the CDR3 is TGTGCCAGCAGCAATAGCGGGAGCGCCTTCTACGAGCAGTACTTC. Translated, it gives CASSNSGSAFYEQYF.

Points on this clone: One end of the junction is discordant with germline, which a read error may explain. V is TRBV2 and J is TRBJ1-1, with a possible D match to TRBD1 (5 bases). This CDR3 has 13 amino acids. Germline values: CDR1 SNHLY, CDR2 FYNNEI. CDR3 residues: CAGRDDRNTEAFF. DNA of the CDR3: TGTGCCGGCAGAGACGACAGGAACACTGAAGCTTTCTTT.

V gene TRBV4-3 combines with J gene TRBJ2-7; D is ambiguous. Per germline, CDR1 LGHNA and CDR2 YSLEER. There are 17 residues in the CDR3. V shed 3 bases and J shed 3 bases, with 21 bases lying between them. This chain's CDR3 is CASSQAYAWQANYEQYF. The CDR3 coding sequence is TGCGCCAGCAGCCAGGCTTATGCGTGGCAGGCAAACTACGAGCAGTACTTC.

V gene TRBV6-2 or TRBV6-3 combines with J gene TRBJ2-1, with no clear D. V lost 6 bases and J lost 8, with 8 bases in between. CDR1 is MNHEY and CDR2 is SVGEGT in the germline V gene. This CDR3 region has 11 residues. CDR3 nucleotide sequence: TGTGCCAGCAGCTCACTCTATGAGCAGTTCTTC. Its translation is CASSSLYEQFF.

The genes are TRBV30 and TRBJ1-2, with TRBD1 matching over 9 bases. Germline-derived CDR1 and CDR2 are GTSNPN and SVGIG (reference sequence). Trimming cost V 8 bases and J 6 bases; bases outside gene matches: 4. The CDR3 consists of 11 residues. The CDR3 nucleotides are TGTGCCGGGCGGACAGGGGATGGCTACACCTTC. As protein: CAGRTGDGYTF.

This clone occurred once. V gene TRBV4-3 combines with J gene TRBJ2-5; D is perhaps TRBD1 (5 bases). V was shortened by 0 bases and J by 3 bases, with 11 bases between the two germline ends. CDR3 size: 15 residues. Germline-derived CDR1 and CDR2 are LGHNA and YSLEER. The CDR3 sequence: CASSQESGIEETQYF. The CDR3, as DNA: TGCGCCAGCAGCCAAGAATCAGGGATCGAAGAGACCCAGTACTTC.